This TCR beta chain is drawn from a study of blood T cell repertoires in COVID-19. Study-level information: Donors in the United States, Italy and Spain gave samples during acute or convalescent COVID-19. T cells, B-cell-depleted T cells, or PBMCs provided the cDNA or gDNA that served as material.

Original processing notes: The authors estimated nucleated cell counts from reference gene primer amplification. Only in-frame clones appear in the TCRdb table, and some are missing; sequencing was by immunoSEQ multiplex PCR. V and J calls and clone size follow that table, whereas D and trimming were derived from the DNA. The data show 130,000 to 150,000 clones, with about 86% seen just once and 8.6% held by the top ten. The TCR sequence derives from a woman between 45 and 60 years old with active or convalescent COVID-19. Sequencing was done on a sample of peripheral blood.

CDR3 residues: CASSLRGGAGTEAFF. DNA of the CDR3: TGTGCCAGCAGCTTAAGGGGGGGCGCAGGCACTGAAGCTTTCTTT. V is TRBV11-2 and J is TRBJ1-1, with D possibly being TRBD1 (6 bases). The CDR3 runs to 15 residues. V was clipped by 2 bases and J by 4 bases, with 14 bases between them. CDR1 is SGHAT, CDR2 FQNNGV, per germline. Supplemented by reference TRBV11-2 and TRBJ1-1, the full variable domain reads EAGVAQSPRYKIIEKRQSVAFWCNPISGHATLYWYQQILGQGPKLLIQFQNNGVVDDSQLPKDRFSAERLKGVDSTLKIQPAKLEDSAVYLCASSLRGGAGTEAFFGQGTRLTVV.